Below, 12 T cell receptor beta chains from the same sample are listed, as sequenced in a study of T cells in Graves' hyperthyroidism and ophthalmopathy. It was RNA transcripts that yielded the amplified TCR beta CDR3 regions. HTBI primers were employed in a first-round RT-PCR of the TCR CDR3. TCRdb re-analysed the multiplex PCR reads in MiXCR, keeping a single row per CDR3 protein. This sample yields fewer than 800,000 distinct CDR3 sequences, of which about 16% are seen a single time; 8.4% belongs to the top ten. Sequencing was performed on blood. Source of these receptors: a man between 18 and 35 years old with Graves' hyperthyroidism.

This clonotype was observed at least ten times. The chain employs TRBV19 and TRBJ1-1; 7 nucleotides line up with TRBD1. J gave up 0 bases and V 5 bases, and 6 bases lay outside the gene matches. The CDR3 is 15 amino acids. Germline loops: CDR1 LNHDA, CDR2 SQIVND (reference sequence). The CDR3 region is CASSPLDRVNTEAFF. The CDR3 coding sequence is TGTGCCAGTAGTCCCCTAGACAGGGTGAACACTGAAGCTTTCTTT.

This clonotype was detected ten times or more. The chain employs TRBV28 and TRBJ2-7; D possibly corresponds to TRBD1 (5 bases). CDR1 and CDR2 (germline): MDHEN, SYDVKM. The CDR3 is 12 residues long. The ends were cut back, 7 bases at V and 3 bases at J, with 10 bases in the middle. The CDR3 DNA reads TGTGCCAGCAATTACCAGGGCTACGAGCAGTACTTC. It codes for CASNYQGYEQYF.

The chain couples TRBV7-9 to TRBJ2-5; D uncertain. The germline V and J ends were trimmed by 8 bases and 1 base, with 11 bases remaining between them. The CDR3 is 13 amino acids. In germline, CDR1 is SEHNR, CDR2 FQNEAQ (reference sequence). As DNA, the CDR3 is TGTGCCAGCGGTGGCTCCGTCCAAGAGACCCAGTACTTC. The encoded protein is CASGGSVQETQYF. Variable domain in full (rest from reference TRBV7-9 and TRBJ2-5): DTGVSQNPRHKITKRGQNVTFRCDPISEHNRLYWYRQTLGQGPEFLTYFQNEAQLEKSRLLSDRFSAERPKGSFSTLEIQRTEQGDSAMYLCASGGSVQETQYFGPGTRLLVL.

The chain links TRBV4-1 to TRBJ1-1, with D unresolved. CDR3 length: 12 amino acids. Trimming removed 1 base from V and 8 bases from J, with 8 bases in between. Germline CDR1 MGHRA, CDR2 YSYEKL. The CDR3 sequence is CASSQVLGEAFF. The CDR3 nucleotides are TGCGCCAGCAGCCAAGTTCTGGGCGAAGCTTTCTTT.

J is TRBJ2-7 and V is TRBV28; D perhaps matches TRBD1 (6 bases). The V end lost 7 bases, the J end lost 3 bases, and 13 bases lay between the germline ends. CDR3 size: 13 residues. The germline gives CDR1 MDHEN, CDR2 SYDVKM. The CDR3 spells CASTPDRRYEQYF. The CDR3 nucleotides are TGTGCCAGCACCCCAGACAGGCGCTACGAGCAGTACTTC.

As concerns this clonotype: Possible read error: a much larger clone is one base away. The V call is TRBV18, the J call TRBJ2-7; perhaps TRBD1 as D (6 bases). Trimming shortened V by 1 base and J by 2 bases, and 12 bases separated the two germline ends. This CDR3 comprises 15 residues. Germline V gene data show CDR1 as KGHSH and CDR2 as LQKENI. The CDR3 loop reads CASSPRTAKTYEQYF. CDR3 DNA: TGTGCCAGCTCACCACGGACAGCGAAGACCTACGAGCAGTACTTC. The variable domain in full, completed from reference TRBV18 and TRBJ2-7, reads NAGVMQNPRHLVRRRGQEARLRCSPMKGHSHVYWYRQLPEEGLKFMVYLQKENIIDESGMPKERFSAEFPKEGPSILRIQQVVRGDSAAYFCASSPRTAKTYEQYFGPGTRLTVT.

The gene calls are TRBV18 and TRBJ2-4, with D perhaps TRBD1 or TRBD2 (6 bases each). Germline V lookup: CDR1 KGHSH, CDR2 LQKENI. Trimming removed 2 bases at V and 5 bases at J, with 10 bases between. The CDR3 is 14 residues long. CDR3 region: CASSPEGGQNIQYF. CDR3 in DNA: TGTGCCAGCTCACCAGAAGGGGGGCAAAACATTCAGTACTTC. Using reference TRBV18 and TRBJ2-4 for the parts outside the CDR3, the full variable domain is NAGVMQNPRHLVRRRGQEARLRCSPMKGHSHVYWYRQLPEEGLKFMVYLQKENIIDESGMPKERFSAEFPKEGPSILRIQQVVRGDSAAYFCASSPEGGQNIQYFGAGTRLSVL.

This clonotype was seen repeatedly, ten times or more. This chain connects TRBV28 to TRBJ2-5; 9 bases match TRBD1. This CDR3 contains 15 residues. V gave up 6 bases and J gave up 6 bases; unmatched junction bases: 11. Germline loops: CDR1 MDHEN, CDR2 SYDVKM. CDR3 loop: CASRPPTGGGKTQYF. CDR3 nucleotides: TGTGCCAGCAGGCCTCCTACAGGGGGCGGAAAGACCCAGTACTTC.

The genes are TRBV19 and TRBJ2-1; 11 nucleotides match TRBD1. The CDR3 has 17 amino acids. V lost 7 bases to trimming and J lost 8 bases; unmatched junction nucleotides: 16. Germline CDR1 is LNHDA and CDR2 is SQIVND (reference sequence). For the CDR3, the DNA is TGTGCCAGTACCTCCTCTCGGTGGGGACAGGGGGGCGATGAGCAGTTCTTC. Encoded protein: CASTSSRWGQGGDEQFF. Full variable domain (remainder filled in from reference TRBV19 and TRBJ2-1): DGGITQSPKYLFRKEGQNVTLSCEQNLNHDAMYWYRQDPGQGLRLIYYSQIVNDFQKGDIAEGYSVSREKKESFPLTVTSAQKNPTAFYLCASTSSRWGQGGDEQFFGPGTRLTVL.

This clonotype was observed a handful of times. The gene calls are TRBV6-1 and TRBJ2-1, with D unclear. V gave up 3 bases and J gave up 0 bases, with 9 bases separating them. The CDR3 covers 15 residues. Germline values: CDR1 MNHNS, CDR2 SASEGT. CDR3 coding DNA: TGTGCCAGCAGTGACCCATTATACTCCTACAATGAGCAGTTCTTC. Translating gives CASSDPLYSYNEQFF.

This clonotype was counted a few times. CDR3 protein: CASRTDPDGDTEAFF. The CDR3, as DNA: TGTGCCAGCAGGACTGATCCCGACGGAGACACTGAAGCTTTCTTT. V is TRBV6-1 and J is TRBJ1-1; no reliable D call. Between the trimmed V and J ends, which lost 6 bases and 3 bases, there was a span of 17 bases. CDR3 length: 15 residues. CDR1 and CDR2 (germline): MNHNS, SASEGT.

This clonotype was detected many times. The V gene is TRBV28, the J gene TRBJ2-6; no definite D call. V shed 4 bases and J shed 2 bases, with 12 bases lying between them. CDR3 length: 16 residues. Germline V CDR1 and CDR2: MDHEN, SYDVKM. DNA of the CDR3: TGTGCCAGCAGTTCAACGGGTTCACCTGGGGCCAACGTCCTGACTTTC. Translated: CASSSTGSPGANVLTF.